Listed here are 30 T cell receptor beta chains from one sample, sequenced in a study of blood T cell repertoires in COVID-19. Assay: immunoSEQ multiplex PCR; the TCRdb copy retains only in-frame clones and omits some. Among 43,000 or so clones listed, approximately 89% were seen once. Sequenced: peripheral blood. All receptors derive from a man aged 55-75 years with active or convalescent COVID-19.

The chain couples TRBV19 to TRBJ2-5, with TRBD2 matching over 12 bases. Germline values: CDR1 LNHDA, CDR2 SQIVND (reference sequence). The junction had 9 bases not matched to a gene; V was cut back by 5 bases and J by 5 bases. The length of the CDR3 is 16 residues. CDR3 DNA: TGTGCCAGTAGTTCCCCTAGCGGGGGGGCCTGGGAGACCCAGTACTTC. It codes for CASSSPSGGAWETQYF.

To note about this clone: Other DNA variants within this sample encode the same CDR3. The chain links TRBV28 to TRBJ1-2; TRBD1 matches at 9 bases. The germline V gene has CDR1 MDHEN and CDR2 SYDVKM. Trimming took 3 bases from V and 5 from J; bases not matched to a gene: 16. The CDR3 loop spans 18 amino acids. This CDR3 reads CASSFYGQGSLDGYGYTF. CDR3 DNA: TGTGCCAGCAGTTTCTACGGACAGGGGTCCCTAGATGGTTATGGCTACACCTTC.

This chain's CDR3 is CASSEGGDNEKLFF. In DNA form, the CDR3 reads TGTGCCAGCAGTGAAGGGGGAGACAATGAAAAACTGTTTTTT. The gene calls are TRBV2 and TRBJ1-4; the D is unclear. V gave up 1 base and J gave up 5 bases, with 8 bases separating them. This CDR3 region has 14 residues. The germline V gene encodes CDR1 SNHLY and CDR2 FYNNEI.

In nucleotides, the CDR3 is TGTGCCAGCAGCCAGGACAGGGCTGGCAATGAGCAGTTCTTC. Translating it yields CASSQDRAGNEQFF. The chain joins TRBV28 to TRBJ2-1, with TRBD1 identical over 8 bases. The germline V gene has CDR1 MDHEN and CDR2 SYDVKM. V trimming: 6 bases; J trimming: 6 bases; junction bases outside the gene matches: 7. The CDR3 length is 14 residues. Looking up the rest from reference TRBV28 and TRBJ2-1 gives the full variable domain: DVKVTQSSRYLVKRTGEKVFLECVQDMDHENMFWYRQDPGLGLRLIYFSYDVKMKEKGDIPEGYSVSREKKERFSLILESASTNQTSMYLCASSQDRAGNEQFFGPGTRLTVL.

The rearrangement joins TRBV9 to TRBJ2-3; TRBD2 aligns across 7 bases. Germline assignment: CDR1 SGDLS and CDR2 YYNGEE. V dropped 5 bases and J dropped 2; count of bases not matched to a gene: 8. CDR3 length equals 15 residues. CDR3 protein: CASSESSGNTDTQYF. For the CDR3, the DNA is TGTGCCAGCAGTGAGTCGAGCGGGAACACAGATACGCAGTATTTT.

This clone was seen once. The CDR3 here is CASSLSSGGAVYEQYF. The CDR3 bases are TGCGCCAGCAGCTTGTCTAGCGGGGGGGCAGTATACGAGCAGTACTTC. The V gene is TRBV5-1, the J gene TRBJ2-7; 12 bases map to TRBD2. The trim removed 1 base at V and 4 bases at J, leaving 6 bases unmatched. CDR1 is SGHRS, CDR2 YFSETQ, per germline. This CDR3 region has 16 residues.

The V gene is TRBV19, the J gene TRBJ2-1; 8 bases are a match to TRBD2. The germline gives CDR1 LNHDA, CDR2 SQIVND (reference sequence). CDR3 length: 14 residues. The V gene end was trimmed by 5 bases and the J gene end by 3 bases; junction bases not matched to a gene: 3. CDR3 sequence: CASSRAGDYNEQFF. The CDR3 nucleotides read TGTGCCAGTAGTCGAGCGGGGGACTACAATGAGCAGTTCTTC.

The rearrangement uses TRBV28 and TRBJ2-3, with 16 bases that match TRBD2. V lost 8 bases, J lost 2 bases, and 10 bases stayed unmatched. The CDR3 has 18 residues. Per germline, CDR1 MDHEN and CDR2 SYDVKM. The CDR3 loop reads CASPPGLAGGRDTDTQYF. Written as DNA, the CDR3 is TGTGCCAGCCCTCCGGGACTAGCGGGGGGGCGCGACACAGATACGCAGTATTTT.

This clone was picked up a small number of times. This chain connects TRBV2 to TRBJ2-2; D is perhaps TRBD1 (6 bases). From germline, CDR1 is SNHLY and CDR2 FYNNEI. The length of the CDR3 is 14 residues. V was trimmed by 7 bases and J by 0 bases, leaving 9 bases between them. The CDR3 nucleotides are TGTGCCAGCAACGAGGGGGCGAACACCGGGGAGCTGTTTTTT. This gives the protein CASNEGANTGELFF.

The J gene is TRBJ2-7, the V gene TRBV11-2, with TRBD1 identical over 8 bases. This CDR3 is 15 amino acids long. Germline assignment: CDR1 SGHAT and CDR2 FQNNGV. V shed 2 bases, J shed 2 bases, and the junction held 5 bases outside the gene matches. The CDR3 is CASSLPRTGTYEQYF. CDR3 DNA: TGTGCCAGCAGCTTACCAAGGACAGGGACCTACGAGCAGTACTTC. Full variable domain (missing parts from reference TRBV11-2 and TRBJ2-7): EAGVAQSPRYKIIEKRQSVAFWCNPISGHATLYWYQQILGQGPKLLIQFQNNGVVDDSQLPKDRFSAERLKGVDSTLKIQPAKLEDSAVYLCASSLPRTGTYEQYFGPGTRLTVT.

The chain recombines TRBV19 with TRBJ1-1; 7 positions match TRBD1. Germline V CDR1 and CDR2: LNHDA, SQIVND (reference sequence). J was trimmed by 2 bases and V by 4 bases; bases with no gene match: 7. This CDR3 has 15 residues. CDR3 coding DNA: TGTGCCAGTAGTACTACCGGGACAGTAAACACTGAAGCTTTCTTT. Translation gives CASSTTGTVNTEAFF.

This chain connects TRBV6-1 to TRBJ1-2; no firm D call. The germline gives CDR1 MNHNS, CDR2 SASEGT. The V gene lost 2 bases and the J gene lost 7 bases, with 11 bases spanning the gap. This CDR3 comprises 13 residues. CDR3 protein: CASSESRRGGYTF. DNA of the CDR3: TGTGCCAGCAGTGAATCCAGGCGGGGTGGCTACACCTTC.

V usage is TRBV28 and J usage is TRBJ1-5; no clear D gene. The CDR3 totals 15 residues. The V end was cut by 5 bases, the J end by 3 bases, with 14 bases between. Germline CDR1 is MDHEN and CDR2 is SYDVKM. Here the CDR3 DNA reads TGTGCCAGCAGTGGTAAAGATTACTTCAATCAGCCCCAGCATTTT. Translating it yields CASSGKDYFNQPQHF. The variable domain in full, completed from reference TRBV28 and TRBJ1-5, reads DVKVTQSSRYLVKRTGEKVFLECVQDMDHENMFWYRQDPGLGLRLIYFSYDVKMKEKGDIPEGYSVSREKKERFSLILESASTNQTSMYLCASSGKDYFNQPQHFGDGTRLSIL.

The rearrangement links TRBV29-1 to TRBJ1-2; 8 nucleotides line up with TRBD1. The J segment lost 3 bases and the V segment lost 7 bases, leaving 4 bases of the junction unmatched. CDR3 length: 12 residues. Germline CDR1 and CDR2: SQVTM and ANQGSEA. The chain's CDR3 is CSGVQGDYGYTF. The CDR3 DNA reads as TGCAGCGGGGTACAGGGGGACTATGGCTACACCTTC.

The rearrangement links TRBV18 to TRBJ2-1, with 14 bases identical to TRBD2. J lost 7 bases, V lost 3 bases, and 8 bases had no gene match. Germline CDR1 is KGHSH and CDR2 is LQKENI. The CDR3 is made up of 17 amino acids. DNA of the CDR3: TGTGCCAGCTCACCGGCGGGGACTAGCGGGGGAGTGAATGAGCAGTTCTTC. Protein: CASSPAGTSGGVNEQFF.

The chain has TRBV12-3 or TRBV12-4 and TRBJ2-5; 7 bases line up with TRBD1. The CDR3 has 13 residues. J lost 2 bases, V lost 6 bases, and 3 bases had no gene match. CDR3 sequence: CASRTGMQETQYF. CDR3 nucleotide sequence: TGTGCCAGCAGGACAGGGATGCAAGAGACCCAGTACTTC.

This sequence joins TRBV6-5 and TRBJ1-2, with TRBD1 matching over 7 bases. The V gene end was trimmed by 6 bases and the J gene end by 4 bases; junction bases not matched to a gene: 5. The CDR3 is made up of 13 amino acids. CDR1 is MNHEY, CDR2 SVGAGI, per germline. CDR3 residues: CASSRTGPYGYTF. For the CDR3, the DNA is TGTGCCAGCAGCCGGACAGGACCCTATGGCTACACCTTC.

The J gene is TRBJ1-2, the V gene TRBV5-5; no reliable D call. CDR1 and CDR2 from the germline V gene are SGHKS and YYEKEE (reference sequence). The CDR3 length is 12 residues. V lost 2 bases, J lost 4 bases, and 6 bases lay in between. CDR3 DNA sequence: TGTGCCAGCAGCTTAGACATCTATGGCTACACCTTC. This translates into CASSLDIYGYTF.

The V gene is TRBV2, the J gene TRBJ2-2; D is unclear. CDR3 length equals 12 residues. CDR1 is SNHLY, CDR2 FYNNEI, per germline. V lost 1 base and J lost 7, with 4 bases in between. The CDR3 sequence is CASSEGSGELFF. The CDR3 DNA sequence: TGTGCCAGCAGTGAAGGGAGCGGGGAGCTGTTTTTT.

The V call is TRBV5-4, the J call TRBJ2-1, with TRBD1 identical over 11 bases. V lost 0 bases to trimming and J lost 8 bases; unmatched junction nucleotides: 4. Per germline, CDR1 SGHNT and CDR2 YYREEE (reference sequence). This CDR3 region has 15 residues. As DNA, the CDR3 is TGTGCCAGCAGCTTGGTCGGACAGGGGGCCGATGAGCAGTTCTTC. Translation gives CASSLVGQGADEQFF.

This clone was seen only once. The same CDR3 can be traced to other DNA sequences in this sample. The CDR3 region has the DNA TGTGCCAGCAGCTTACGAGGGGGCACTGAAGCTTTCTTT. It translates to CASSLRGGTEAFF. The genes are TRBV7-2 and TRBJ1-1, with a weak D call TRBD1 (6 bases). Trimming took off 2 bases at V and 4 bases at J, with 8 bases between the two ends. The CDR3 length is 13 residues. Germline CDR1 reads SGHTA; CDR2 reads FQGNSA.

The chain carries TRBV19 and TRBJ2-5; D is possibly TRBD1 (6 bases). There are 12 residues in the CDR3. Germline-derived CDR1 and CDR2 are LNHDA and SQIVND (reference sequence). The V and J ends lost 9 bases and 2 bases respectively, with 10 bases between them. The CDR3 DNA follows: TGTGCCAGCGGACAGCCGCAAGAGACCCAGTACTTC. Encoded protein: CASGQPQETQYF.

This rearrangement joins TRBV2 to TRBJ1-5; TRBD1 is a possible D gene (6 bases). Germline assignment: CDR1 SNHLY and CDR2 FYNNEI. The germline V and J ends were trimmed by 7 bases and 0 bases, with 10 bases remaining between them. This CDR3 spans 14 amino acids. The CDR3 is CASTGALSNQPQHF. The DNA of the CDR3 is TGTGCCAGCACAGGGGCGCTTAGCAATCAGCCCCAGCATTTT.

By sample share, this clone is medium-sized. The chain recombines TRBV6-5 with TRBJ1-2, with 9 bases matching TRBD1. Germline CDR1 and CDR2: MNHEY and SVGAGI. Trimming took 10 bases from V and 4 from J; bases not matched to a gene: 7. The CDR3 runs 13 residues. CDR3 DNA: TGTGCCACCAGGGACAGGGAGTCCTATGGCTACACCTTC. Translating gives CATRDRESYGYTF.

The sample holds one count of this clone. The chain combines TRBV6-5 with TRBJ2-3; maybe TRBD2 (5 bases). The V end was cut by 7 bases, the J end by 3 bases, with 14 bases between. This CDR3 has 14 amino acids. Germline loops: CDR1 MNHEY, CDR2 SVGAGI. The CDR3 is CASTTTHWTDTQYF. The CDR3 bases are TGTGCCAGCACGACTACCCATTGGACAGATACGCAGTATTTT.

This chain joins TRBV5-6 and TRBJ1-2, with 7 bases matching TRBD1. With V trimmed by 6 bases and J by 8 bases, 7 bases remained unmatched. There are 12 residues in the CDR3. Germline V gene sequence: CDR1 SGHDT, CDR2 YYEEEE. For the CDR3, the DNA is TGTGCCAGCACGGTGACAGGGAACGGCTACACCTTC. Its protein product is CASTVTGNGYTF.

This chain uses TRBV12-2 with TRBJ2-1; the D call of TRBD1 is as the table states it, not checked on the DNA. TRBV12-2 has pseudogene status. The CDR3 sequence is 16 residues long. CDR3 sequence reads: CASRSNSRQGYNEQFF. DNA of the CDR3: TGTGCAAGTCGCTCAAACTCTCGACAGGGCTACAATGAGCAGTTCTTC.

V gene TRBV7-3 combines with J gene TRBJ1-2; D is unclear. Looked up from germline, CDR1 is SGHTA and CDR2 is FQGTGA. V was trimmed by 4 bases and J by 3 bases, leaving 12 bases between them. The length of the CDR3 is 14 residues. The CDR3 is CASSSEREDYGYTF. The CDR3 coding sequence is TGTGCCAGCAGCTCGGAGCGGGAAGACTATGGCTACACCTTC.

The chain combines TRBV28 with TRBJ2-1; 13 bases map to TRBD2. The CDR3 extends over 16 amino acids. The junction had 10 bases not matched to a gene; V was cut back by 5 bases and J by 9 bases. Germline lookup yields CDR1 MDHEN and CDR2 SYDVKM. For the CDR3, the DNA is TGTGCCAGCAGTCTCACTAGCGGGGGGGCGGCGGGTGAGCAGTTCTTC. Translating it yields CASSLTSGGAAGEQFF.

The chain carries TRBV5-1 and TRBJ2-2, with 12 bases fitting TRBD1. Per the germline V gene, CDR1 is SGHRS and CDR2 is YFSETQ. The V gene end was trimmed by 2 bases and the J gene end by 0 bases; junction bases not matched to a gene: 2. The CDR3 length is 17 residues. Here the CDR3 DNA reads TGCGCCAGCAGCTTACGGGACAGGGGGCCGAACACCGGGGAGCTGTTTTTT. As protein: CASSLRDRGPNTGELFF.